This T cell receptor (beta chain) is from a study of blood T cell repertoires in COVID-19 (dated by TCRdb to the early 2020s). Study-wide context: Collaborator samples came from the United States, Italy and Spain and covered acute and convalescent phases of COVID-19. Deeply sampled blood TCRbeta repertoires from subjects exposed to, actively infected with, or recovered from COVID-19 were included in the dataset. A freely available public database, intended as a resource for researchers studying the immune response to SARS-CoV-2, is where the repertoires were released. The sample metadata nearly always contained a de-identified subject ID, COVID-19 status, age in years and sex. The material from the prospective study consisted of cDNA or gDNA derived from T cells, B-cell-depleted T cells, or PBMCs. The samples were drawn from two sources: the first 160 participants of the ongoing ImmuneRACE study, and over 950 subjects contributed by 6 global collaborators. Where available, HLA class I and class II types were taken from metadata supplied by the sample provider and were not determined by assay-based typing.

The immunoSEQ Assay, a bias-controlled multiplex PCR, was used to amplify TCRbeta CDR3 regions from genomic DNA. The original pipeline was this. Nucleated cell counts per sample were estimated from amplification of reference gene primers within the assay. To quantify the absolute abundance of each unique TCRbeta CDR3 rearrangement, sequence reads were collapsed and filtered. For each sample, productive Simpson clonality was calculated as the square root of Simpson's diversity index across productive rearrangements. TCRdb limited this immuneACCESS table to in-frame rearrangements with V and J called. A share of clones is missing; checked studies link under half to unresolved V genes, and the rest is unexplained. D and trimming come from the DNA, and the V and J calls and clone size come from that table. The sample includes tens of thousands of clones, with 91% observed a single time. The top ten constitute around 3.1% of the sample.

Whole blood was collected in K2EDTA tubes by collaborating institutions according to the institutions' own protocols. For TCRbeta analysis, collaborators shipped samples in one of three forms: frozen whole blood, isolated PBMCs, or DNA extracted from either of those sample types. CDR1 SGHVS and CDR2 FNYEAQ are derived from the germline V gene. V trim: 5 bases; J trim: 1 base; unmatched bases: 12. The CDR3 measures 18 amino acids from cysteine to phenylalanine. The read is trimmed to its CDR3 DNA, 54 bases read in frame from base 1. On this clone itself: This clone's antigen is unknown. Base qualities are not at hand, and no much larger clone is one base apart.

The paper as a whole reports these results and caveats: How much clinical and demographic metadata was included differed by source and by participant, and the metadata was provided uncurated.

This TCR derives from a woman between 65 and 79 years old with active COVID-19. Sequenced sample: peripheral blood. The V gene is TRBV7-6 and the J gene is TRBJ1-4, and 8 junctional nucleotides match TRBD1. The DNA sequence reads TGTGCCAGCAGCCGAGGACAGGGTCTAGGCGGAACTAATGAAAAACTGTTTTTT. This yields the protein CASSRGQGLGGTNEKLFF.